The following is a TCR beta chain sequence with its context. The sample belongs to a study of blood T cell repertoires in COVID-19. Here immunoSEQ multiplex PCR was the method, and the copy in TCRdb shows in-frame clones only, minus some. The data contain tens of thousands of clones, approximately 83% of them singletons. Losses at the gene ends were 1 base for V and 5 bases for J; bases not matched to a gene: 14. The germline CDR1 and CDR2 sequences are WSHSY and SAAADI. CDR3 length equals 19 residues. The Seattle patients, enrolled during active infection, were followed longitudinally. The sequence derives from a man older than 75 with COVID-19, enrolled during active disease. The source material was peripheral blood. The chain couples TRBV10-2 to TRBJ2-2; 9 positions agree with TRBD2. The CDR3 is CASSEFPGLATSTTGELFF. The CDR3 DNA sequence: TGCGCCAGCAGTGAGTTCCCGGGACTAGCTACGTCAACAACCGGGGAGCTGTTTTTT.